Described below is a single T cell receptor beta chain sequence and its context. This sample was included in a study of blood T cell repertoires in COVID-19. Study details: COVID-19 samples from acute and convalescent phases originated in the United States, Italy and Spain. T cells, B-cell-depleted T cells, or PBMCs provided the cDNA or gDNA that served as material.

V lost 6 bases and J lost 4; bases outside the gene matches: 7. Germline CDR1 is MNHEY and CDR2 is SMNVEV (reference sequence). This CDR3 region has 14 residues. Methods used by the authors: Amplified reference gene primers provided the basis for estimating nucleated cell counts. Assay used: immunoSEQ multiplex PCR; TCRdb lists only in-frame clones, some missing. V, J and clone size are those of that table, while D and trimming were read from the DNA. Of 72,000 or so clones listed, about 81% are singletons. The chain employs TRBV27 and TRBJ2-5; 8 positions match TRBD1. The sample comprised peripheral blood. This receptor was identified in a human donor in a cohort sampled during active COVID-19. The CDR3 DNA is TGTGCCAGCAGCCCTGGACAGGGAGGAGAGACCCAGTACTTC. This codes for CASSPGQGGETQYF.